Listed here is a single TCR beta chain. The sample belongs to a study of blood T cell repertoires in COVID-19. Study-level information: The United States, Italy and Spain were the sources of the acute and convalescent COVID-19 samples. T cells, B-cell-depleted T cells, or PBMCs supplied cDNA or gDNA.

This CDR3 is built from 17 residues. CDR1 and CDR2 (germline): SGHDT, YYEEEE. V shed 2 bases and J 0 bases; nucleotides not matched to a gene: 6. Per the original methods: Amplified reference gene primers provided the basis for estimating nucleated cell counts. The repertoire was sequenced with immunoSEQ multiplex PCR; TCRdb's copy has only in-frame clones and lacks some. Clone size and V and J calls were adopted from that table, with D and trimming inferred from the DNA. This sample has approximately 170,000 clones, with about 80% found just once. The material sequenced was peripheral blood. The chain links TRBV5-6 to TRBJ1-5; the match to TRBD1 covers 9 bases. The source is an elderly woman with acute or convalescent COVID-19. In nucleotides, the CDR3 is TGTGCCAGCAGCTTAGGGTACAGGGGGCTTAGCAATCAGCCCCAGCATTTT. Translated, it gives CASSLGYRGLSNQPQHF. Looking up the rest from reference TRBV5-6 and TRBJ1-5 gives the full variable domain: DAGVTQSPTHLIKTRGQQVTLRCSPKSGHDTVSWYQQALGQGPQFIFQYYEEEERQRGNFPDRFSGHQFPNYSSELNVNALLLGDSALYLCASSLGYRGLSNQPQHFGDGTRLSIL.